The sequence of this T cell receptor beta chain was determined in a study of tumor and adjacent non-tumor tissue in lung cancer. Trimming removed 10 bases from V and 8 bases from J, with 20 bases in between. The CDR3 is 13 residues long. A modified ARM-PCR protocol with three rounds of nested PCR amplified TCRbeta. TCRdb itself ran the multiplex PCR reads through MiXCR, one entry per CDR3 protein. This sample has about 200,000 distinct CDR3 sequences, with roughly 70% found just once. General study results and limits: Shorter survival was associated with higher TCR diversity in tumors. TCR diversity was significantly greater in tumor than normal lung tissue.

The template was RNA from unsorted bulk tissue. A word on this clonotype: The target antigen is unknown.

The specimen sequenced was lung tumor tissue. The receptor comes from a man in his 60s with non-small cell lung cancer. This rearrangement joins TRBV12-3 or TRBV12-4 to TRBJ1-2, with D unresolved. Here the CDR3 DNA reads TGTGCCATCAGCCTGGACTGGGCTGGAGGCTACACCTTC. Protein: CAISLDWAGGYTF.